The subject of this entry is one TCR beta chain. As processed by the authors: Reference gene primer amplification in the assay estimated nucleated cell counts. Measured with immunoSEQ multiplex PCR; TCRdb has only the in-frame clones, and not every one. Clone size and the V and J calls come from that table; the DNA yielded D and trimming. The repertoire holds some 70,000 clones, with roughly 80% as singletons. CDR3 length: 15 residues. Germline V gene lookup returns CDR1 SGDLS and CDR2 YYNGEE. V lost 0 bases and J lost 0, with 9 bases in between. This sample is part of a study of blood T cell repertoires in COVID-19. Study as a whole: PBMCs, B-cell-depleted T cells, or T cells were the source of the cDNA or gDNA that made up the material.

Sequenced: peripheral blood. This receptor was obtained from a human donor in a cohort sampled during active COVID-19. The gene calls are TRBV9 and TRBJ1-1; no firm D call. In nucleotides, the CDR3 is TGTGCCAGCAGCGTAGAATGGGCTATGAACACTGAAGCTTTCTTT. This encodes CASSVEWAMNTEAFF.